The count of the clone carrying this T cell receptor (beta chain) is one. The CDR3 totals 15 residues. CDR1 SEHNR and CDR2 FQNEAQ come from the germline V gene (reference sequence). V shed 4 bases, J shed 5 bases, and the junction held 8 bases outside the gene matches. Amplification used 60 Vbeta primers and 13 Jbeta primers. Methods used by the authors: In a later analysis, about 11 million of some 80 million unique beta chains occurred in at least two donors. Produced via immunoSEQ multiplex PCR; TCRdb's table is partial and in-frame only. That table supplies the V and J calls and clone size; D and trimming were determined from the DNA. The sample lists 150,000 to 200,000 clones; roughly 81% were seen once. This record comes from a study of cytomegalovirus exposure and HLA in healthy donors.

The chain carries TRBV7-9 and TRBJ2-7; 10 bases agree with TRBD1. Input material: PBMCs. This clonotype originated in a girl aged 10 to 17 in good health and CMV-seropositive. The CDR3 region is CASSSRQGARNEQYF. CDR3 bases: TGTGCCAGCAGCTCCAGACAGGGGGCGCGTAACGAGCAGTACTTC.